Below, 6 T cell receptor beta chains from the same sample are listed, as sequenced in a study of T cells in Graves' hyperthyroidism and ophthalmopathy. Amplified regions were TCR beta CDR3 sequences from RNA transcripts. HTBI primers drove first-round RT-PCR of the TCR CDR3. TCRdb reanalysed the multiplex PCR reads using MiXCR and keeps one entry per CDR3 protein. The sample lists 530,000 or so distinct CDR3 sequences, around 22% seen once, with approximately 11% in the top ten. The sequencing input was blood. These receptors originate from a woman in her 30s with Graves' ophthalmopathy.

The chain uses TRBV28 and TRBJ1-5; 9 nucleotides agree with TRBD1. This CDR3 has 17 residues. After removal of 1 base from V and 4 bases from J, the junction contained 8 bases not matched to a gene. Germline V CDR1 and CDR2: MDHEN, SYDVKM. CDR3 in DNA: TGTGCCAGCAGTTTATATGGTCGGACAGGGGTTAATCAGCCCCAGCATTTT. It encodes CASSLYGRTGVNQPQHF. The full variable domain, in which reference TRBV28 and TRBJ1-5 provide the parts outside the CDR3, is DVKVTQSSRYLVKRTGEKVFLECVQDMDHENMFWYRQDPGLGLRLIYFSYDVKMKEKGDIPEGYSVSREKKERFSLILESASTNQTSMYLCASSLYGRTGVNQPQHFGDGTRLSIL.

At least ten counts were recorded for this clonotype. The V gene is TRBV2, the J gene TRBJ2-5; TRBD1 is a possible D gene (6 bases). CDR3 length: 14 residues. Trimming took 4 bases from V and 0 from J, leaving 9 bases between them. The V gene's germline CDR1 is SNHLY and CDR2 FYNNEI. CDR3 bases: TGTGCCAGCAGTGGGTGGGACAACCAAGAGACCCAGTACTTC. Its protein is CASSGWDNQETQYF.

This clonotype was seen at least ten times. V gene TRBV11-2 combines with J gene TRBJ2-5; possible D gene TRBD1, 6 bases. V was clipped by 5 bases and J by 5 bases, with 15 bases between them. The CDR3 runs 14 residues. Germline CDR1 SGHAT, CDR2 FQNNGV. This CDR3 reads CASSGIDRFETQYF. The CDR3 nucleotides are TGTGCCAGCAGCGGAATAGACAGGTTTGAGACCCAGTACTTC.

This clonotype was seen ten or more times. This rearrangement joins TRBV9 to TRBJ2-2, with unresolved D. Germline V gives CDR1 SGDLS, CDR2 YYNGEE. This CDR3 has 14 amino acids. The V gene lost 0 bases and the J gene lost 4 bases, with 7 bases spanning the gap. Here the CDR3 DNA reads TGTGCCAGCAGCGTAGAGGGAATCACCGGGGAGCTGTTTTTT. It yields the protein CASSVEGITGELFF.

This clonotype was detected ten times or more. The chain employs TRBV29-1 and TRBJ2-7; D might be TRBD2 (6 bases). Deletions cut 7 bases from V and 4 bases from J, with 14 bases between. This CDR3 comprises 12 residues. From germline, CDR1 is SQVTM and CDR2 ANQGSEA. The CDR3 DNA reads TGCAGCGCGGGAGAGGCTCGGTACGAGCAGTACTTC. It encodes CSAGEARYEQYF.

V and J are TRBV19 and TRBJ1-5, with D hard to call. CDR3 length: 16 residues. Trimming took 3 bases from V and 0 from J, leaving 12 bases between them. Germline-derived CDR1 and CDR2 are LNHDA and SQIVND (reference sequence). CDR3 bases: TGTGCCAGTAGTATTAGGCAGGCGGTTAGCAATCAGCCCCAGCATTTT. This encodes CASSIRQAVSNQPQHF.